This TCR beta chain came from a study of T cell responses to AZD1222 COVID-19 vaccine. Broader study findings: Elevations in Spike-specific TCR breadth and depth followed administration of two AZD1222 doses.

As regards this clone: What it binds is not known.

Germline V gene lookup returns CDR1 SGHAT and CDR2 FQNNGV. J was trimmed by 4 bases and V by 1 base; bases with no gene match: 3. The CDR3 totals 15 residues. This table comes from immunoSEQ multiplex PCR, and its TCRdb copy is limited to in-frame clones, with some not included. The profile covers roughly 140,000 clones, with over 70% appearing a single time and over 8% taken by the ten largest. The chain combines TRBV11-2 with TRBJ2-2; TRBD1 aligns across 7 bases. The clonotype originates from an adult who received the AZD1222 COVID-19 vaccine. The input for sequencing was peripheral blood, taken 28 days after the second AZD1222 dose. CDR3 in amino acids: CASSLAAGGTGELFF. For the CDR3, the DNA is TGTGCCAGCAGCTTAGCGGCAGGGGGCACCGGGGAGCTGTTTTTT.